These T cell receptor beta chains were read from a single sample in a study of T cell responses to AZD1222 COVID-19 vaccine. Here immunoSEQ multiplex PCR was the method, and the copy in TCRdb shows in-frame clones only, minus some. This table holds about 190,000 clones, approximately 90% found once. The sample here was peripheral blood, taken on day 0 of AZD1222 vaccination. These receptors all stem from an adult in good health. Both conserved end residues are part of each CDR3. The order of the fields is V gene, clone size, D gene, J gene, CDR3 DNA, CDR3 protein. A D gene is named only where the DNA matches it firmly. Clone size is shown for a subset of rows, as once, few, many or a class of expanded clone.

TRBV9	.	TRBD1	TRBJ1-2	TGTGCCAGCAGCGTAGGAGGGACAGGGGTTTCGTATGGCTACACCTTC	CASSVGGTGVSYGYTF
TRBV9	.	.	TRBJ1-1	TGTGCCAGCAGCGCGGGATTGGAGAACACTGAAGCTTTCTTT	CASSAGLENTEAFF
TRBV14	.	TRBD1	TRBJ2-1	TGTGCCAGCAGCCAAGATTTTTGGGACAGTATAAACAATGAGCAGTTCTTC	CASSQDFWDSINNEQFF
TRBV10-1	.	.	TRBJ2-7	TGCGCCAGCAGTGAAGACCGGCACAGGGTCTCCGAGCAGTACTTC	CASSEDRHRVSEQYF
TRBV5-1	.	.	TRBJ2-5	TGCGCCAGCAGCCGGCAAGAGACCCAGTACTTC	CASSRQETQYF
TRBV20-1	.	.	TRBJ2-7	TGCAGTGCTAGCATCGAGCAGTACTTC	CSASIEQYF
TRBV24-1	.	.	TRBJ2-1	TGTGCCACCAGTGATTCCCTCGCGAGCTCCTACAATGAGCAGTTCTTC	CATSDSLASSYNEQFF
TRBV27	.	.	TRBJ1-5	TGTGCCAGTTCTCCCCCTTATCAGCCCCAGCATTTT	CASSPPYQPQHF
TRBV5-1	.	TRBD2	TRBJ2-1	TGCGCCAGCAGCTTGGTACTAGCGGGAGGTGAGCAGTTCTTC	CASSLVLAGGEQFF
TRBV7-8	few	.	TRBJ2-3	TGTGCCAGCAGCTTCCCCGGGGGCACAGATACGCAGTATTTT	CASSFPGGTDTQYF
TRBV9	once	TRBD1	TRBJ2-5	TGTGCCAGCAGCGTAGGGGACAGGGGAGGACAGGAGACCCAGTACTTC	CASSVGDRGGQETQYF
TRBV6-5	.	TRBD1	TRBJ2-7	TGTGCCAGCAGAAGGACAGGGGGACCCTACGAGCAGTACTTC	CASRRTGGPYEQYF
TRBV6-2/TRBV6-3	.	.	TRBJ2-7	TGTGCCAGCAGTTATCCGGGGGCGCGCTCCTACGAGCAGTACTTC	CASSYPGARSYEQYF
TRBV6-2/TRBV6-3	.	.	TRBJ1-1	TGTGCCAGCAGCCGCTCGACAGCGCGACCTGAAGCTTTCTTT	CASSRSTARPEAFF
TRBV5-1	.	.	TRBJ1-1	TGCGCCAGCAGCTTTTTCCCAGGGGTCATGAACACTGAAGCTTTCTTT	CASSFFPGVMNTEAFF
TRBV5-4	.	TRBD1	TRBJ2-1	TGTGCCAGCAGCTTCCGGGACAGGGCTTACAATGAGCAGTTCTTC	CASSFRDRAYNEQFF
TRBV19	.	.	TRBJ2-1	TGTGCCAGTAGCGTTTACAATGAGCAGTTCTTC	CASSVYNEQFF
TRBV11-2	.	.	TRBJ2-7	TGTGCCAGCAGCACATCGATCTACGAGCAGTACTTC	CASSTSIYEQYF
TRBV7-5	.	.	TRBJ1-2	TGTGCCAGAAGCTACGGGACAGGGAGAGTTTCGTATCGAGGCTACACCTTC	CARSYGTGRVSYRGYTF
TRBV5-4	.	.	TRBJ2-5	TGTGCCAGCAGCATGGGGCGACTTGCCCAAGAGACCCAGTACTTC	CASSMGRLAQETQYF
TRBV6-5	.	TRBD2	TRBJ2-5	TGTGCCAGCAGTATCAGCGGGGGGAAACAAGAGACCCAGTACTTC	CASSISGGKQETQYF
TRBV11-1	.	.	TRBJ2-1	TGTGCCAGCAGCACTTTAGAGGGGAGCTCCTACAATGAGCAGTTCTTC	CASSTLEGSSYNEQFF
TRBV15	.	TRBD2	TRBJ2-1	TGTGCCACCCAGCTCGGACTAGCGGGCAATGAGCAGTTCTTC	CATQLGLAGNEQFF
TRBV7-2	.	.	TRBJ2-2	TGTGCCAGCAGCTTTTACACCTTAGGAACCGGGGAGCTGTTTTTT	CASSFYTLGTGELFF
TRBV28	.	TRBD1	TRBJ1-1	TGTGCCAGCAGTTCCCCCGGGACAGGGCATAATGAAGCTTTCTTT	CASSSPGTGHNEAFF
TRBV10-2	.	.	TRBJ2-1	TGCGCCAGCAGCCGATCAAACAATGAGCAGTTCTTC	CASSRSNNEQFF
TRBV6-5	.	.	TRBJ1-2	TGTGCCAGCAGAGACCTTGCTAACTATGGCTACACCTTC	CASRDLANYGYTF
TRBV6-5	.	.	TRBJ2-3	TGTGCCAGCAGCGCCCAGGCGGGGACCACAGATACGCAGTATTTT	CASSAQAGTTDTQYF
TRBV15	.	TRBD1	TRBJ1-4	TGTGCCACCAGCAGAGTGGGACAGGGGGATCGTGAAAAACTGTTTTTT	CATSRVGQGDREKLFF
TRBV11-3	.	.	TRBJ1-1	TGTGCCAGCAGCCCCCGGGGAGGCACTGAAGCTTTCTTT	CASSPRGGTEAFF
TRBV19	.	.	TRBJ1-5	TGTGCCAGTAGCCGATTGGGGGGGACCTATAGCAATCAGCCCCAGCATTTT	CASSRLGGTYSNQPQHF
TRBV2	.	.	TRBJ1-5	TGTGCCAGCAGTGCTCAGGGCGGACGTGGAAATCAGCCCCAGCATTTT	CASSAQGGRGNQPQHF
TRBV7-9	.	.	TRBJ2-2	TGTGCCAGCAGCCCAAACGACATCTCGGACACCGGGGAGCTGTTTTTT	CASSPNDISDTGELFF
TRBV7-9	.	.	TRBJ1-1	TGTGCCAGCAGCTTAGGAGCGACTTCGGAAGCTTTCTTT	CASSLGATSEAFF
TRBV6-6	.	TRBD2	TRBJ2-2	TGTGCCAGCAGTCCCGTGGGACTAGCGGGGGCGCCGAACACCGGGGAGCTGTTTTTT	CASSPVGLAGAPNTGELFF
TRBV5-5	.	.	TRBJ2-6	TGTGCCAGCAGCTTGGAAACGACTTCTGGGGCCAACGTCCTGACTTTC	CASSLETTSGANVLTF
TRBV10-3	.	TRBD1	TRBJ1-6	TGTGCCATCAGTGGGACAGGGGGTAATTCACCCCTCCACTTT	CAISGTGGNSPLHF
TRBV27	.	.	TRBJ1-2	TGTGCCAGCAGTCTGAGGGGTCTATATGGCTACACCTTC	CASSLRGLYGYTF
TRBV5-1	.	.	TRBJ1-5	TGCGCCAGCAGCCCGGACGGAAATCAGCCCCAGCATTTT	CASSPDGNQPQHF
TRBV10-3	.	.	TRBJ2-7	TGTGCCATCAGTGAGAGCACAGGCTCCTACGAGCAGTACTTC	CAISESTGSYEQYF
TRBV9	.	.	TRBJ2-5	TGTGCCAGCCCTCGAGGGGTTTCGGAGACCCAGTACTTC	CASPRGVSETQYF
TRBV7-9	.	.	TRBJ1-2	TGTGCCAGCAGCGGTACAGGATCCTATGGCTACACCTTC	CASSGTGSYGYTF
TRBV19	.	TRBD2	TRBJ2-7	TGTGCCAGCTCCCCAAGGTGGGGGAGGGGATCCTACGAGCAGTACTTC	CASSPRWGRGSYEQYF
TRBV4-1	.	.	TRBJ2-7	TGCGCCAGCAGCCAAACTAGGGCCGGCGAGCAGTACTTC	CASSQTRAGEQYF
TRBV28	.	.	TRBJ2-1	TGTGCCAGCAGTTTCCCTATAGGTCCAGCGGCGGGCTACAATGAGCAGTTCTTC	CASSFPIGPAAGYNEQFF